The source of this TCR beta chain is a study of blood T cell repertoires in COVID-19. The overall study: The United States, Italy and Spain supplied acute and convalescent COVID-19 samples. PBMCs, B-cell-depleted T cells, or T cells provided the cDNA or gDNA that made up the material.

Original methodology: Reference gene primers were amplified, and this amplification served to estimate nucleated cell counts. TCRdb keeps only in-frame clones here, not all; method: immunoSEQ multiplex PCR. From that table come the V and J calls and clone size; the DNA was used to work out D and trimming. The table has 100,000 or so clones, 85% to 95% seen once. CDR1 and CDR2 from the germline V gene are MNHEY and SMNVEV (reference sequence). The CDR3 has 13 residues. V lost 6 bases and J lost 4; bases outside the gene matches: 3. Sequencing was carried out using peripheral blood. The clonotype originates from a woman aged 50 to 65 in a cohort sampled during active COVID-19. The V and J genes are TRBV27 and TRBJ2-3; 8 bases are a match to TRBD1. This chain's CDR3 is CASSLQGADTQYF. The CDR3 DNA follows: TGTGCCAGCAGCTTACAGGGGGCAGATACGCAGTATTTT.